The 11 T cell receptor beta chains presented below share a single source sample, sequenced in a study of blood T cell repertoires in COVID-19. Only in-frame clones appear in the TCRdb table, and some are missing; sequencing was by immunoSEQ multiplex PCR. The sample carries under 150,000 clones, more than 75% recorded once. Sequencing used peripheral blood. The receptors were gathered from a woman aged 40 to 50 with acute or convalescent COVID-19.

This chain links TRBV4-1 with TRBJ1-4; the D gene is possibly TRBD1 (6 bases). The germline V gene has CDR1 MGHRA and CDR2 YSYEKL. Trimming removed 1 base from V and 5 bases from J, with 14 bases in between. The CDR3 length is 16 residues. CDR3 sequence (DNA): TGCGCCAGCAGCCAAGCTGTGGGAGGGGGAAATGAAAAACTGTTTTTT. This sequence encodes CASSQAVGGGNEKLFF.

This rearrangement joins TRBV27 to TRBJ1-5; no definite D call. V lost 8 bases to trimming and J lost 3 bases, with 14 bases between them. The CDR3 sequence is 14 residues long. Germline CDR1 MNHEY, CDR2 SMNVEV (reference sequence). The CDR3 region has the DNA TGTGCCAGCTCTGCCGTAGCTTTCAATCAGCCCCAGCATTTT. Protein: CASSAVAFNQPQHF.

This clone showed up just once. V usage is TRBV11-2 and J usage is TRBJ2-7; TRBD2 might be the D (5 bases). V was trimmed by 4 bases and J by 0 bases, leaving 13 bases between them. From germline, CDR1 is SGHAT and CDR2 FQNNGV. CDR3 length: 15 amino acids. The CDR3 is CASSSPGGNSYEQYF. In DNA, the CDR3 is TGTGCCAGCAGCTCCCCTGGAGGCAACTCCTACGAGCAGTACTTC.

This chain links TRBV30 with TRBJ1-6, with D unresolved. V gave up 4 bases and J gave up 4 bases, with 17 bases separating them. The CDR3 has 16 amino acids. Germline V gene sequence: CDR1 GTSNPN, CDR2 SVGIG (reference sequence). Here the CDR3 reads CAWNPYGRGYNSPLHF. The CDR3 bases are TGTGCCTGGAACCCCTATGGACGAGGGTATAATTCACCCCTCCACTTT.

This rearrangement joins TRBV19 to TRBJ2-2; no clear D gene. The germline V and J ends were trimmed by 7 bases and 0 bases, with 9 bases remaining between them. CDR3 length equals 14 residues. Germline loops: CDR1 LNHDA, CDR2 SQIVND (reference sequence). CDR3 in amino acids: CASKVTANTGELFF. CDR3 in DNA: TGTGCCAGTAAGGTAACAGCGAACACCGGGGAGCTGTTTTTT.

The chain carries TRBV4-3 and TRBJ2-7; 8 bases agree with TRBD1. The germline gives CDR1 LGHNA, CDR2 YSLEER. The CDR3 extends over 16 amino acids. After removal of 1 base from V and 3 bases from J, the junction contained 8 bases not matched to a gene. DNA for the CDR3: TGCGCCAGCAGCCAAGGGACCGGGACAGGAGTCTACGAGCAGTACTTC. Its translation: CASSQGTGTGVYEQYF.

This chain uses TRBV9 with TRBJ1-2; the match to TRBD1 covers 8 bases. Germline CDR1 SGDLS, CDR2 YYNGEE. The J segment lost 3 bases and the V segment lost 0 bases, leaving 4 bases of the junction unmatched. The CDR3 is 15 residues long. CDR3 region: CASSVAPDRDYGYTF. For the CDR3, the DNA is TGTGCCAGCAGCGTAGCCCCGGACAGGGACTATGGCTACACCTTC.

This clone was found once. V is TRBV5-1 and J is TRBJ1-1; D not resolved. Deletions cut 0 bases from V and 3 bases from J, with 12 bases between. Germline-derived CDR1 and CDR2 are SGHRS and YFSETQ. This CDR3 has 15 residues. The CDR3 sequence: CASSLAEGSYTEAFF. CDR3 nucleotide sequence: TGCGCCAGCAGCTTGGCCGAGGGATCGTACACTGAAGCTTTCTTT.

The rearrangement links TRBV10-3 to TRBJ2-7; D remains unclear. Germline V CDR1 and CDR2: ENHRY, SYGVKD. Trimming took 0 bases from V and 9 from J, leaving 9 bases between them. The CDR3 totals 12 residues. CDR3 sequence (DNA): TGTGCCATCAGTGAGTCGTCTGTCTGGCAGTACTTC. Amino acid sequence: CAISESSVWQYF.

The chain combines TRBV5-4 with TRBJ2-1; D uncertain. V lost 2 bases to trimming and J lost 9 bases, with 9 bases between them. CDR3 length: 12 amino acids. The germline V gene has CDR1 SGHNT and CDR2 YYREEE (reference sequence). The CDR3, as DNA: TGTGCCAGCAGCTTAGGAGCATCTGAGCAGTTCTTC. Amino acid sequence: CASSLGASEQFF.

The V and J genes are TRBV11-2 and TRBJ2-5; TRBD2 matches 7 bases. Germline V gene data show CDR1 as SGHAT and CDR2 as FQNNGV. V gave up 0 bases and J gave up 5 bases; unmatched junction bases: 12. This CDR3 has 17 amino acids. CDR3 protein: CASSLEAGVLFGETQYF. CDR3 nucleotides: TGTGCCAGCAGCTTAGAGGCGGGAGTTCTGTTTGGTGAGACCCAGTACTTC.